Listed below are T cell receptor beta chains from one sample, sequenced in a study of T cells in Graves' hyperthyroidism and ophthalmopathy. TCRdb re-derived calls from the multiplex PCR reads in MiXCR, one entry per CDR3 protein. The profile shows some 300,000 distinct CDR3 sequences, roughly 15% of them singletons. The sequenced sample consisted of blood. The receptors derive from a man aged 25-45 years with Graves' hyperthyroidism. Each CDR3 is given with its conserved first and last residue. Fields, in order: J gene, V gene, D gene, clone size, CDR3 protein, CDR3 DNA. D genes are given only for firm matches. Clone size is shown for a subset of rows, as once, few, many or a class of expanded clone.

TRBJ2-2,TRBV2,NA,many,CASSSRDKNTGELFF,TGTGCCAGCAGTTCTAGGGACAAGAACACCGGGGAGCTGTTTTTT
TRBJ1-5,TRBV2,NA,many,CASSLSGKQPQHF,TGTGCCAGCAGTTTGTCAGGGAAACAGCCCCAGCATTTT
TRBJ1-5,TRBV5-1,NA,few,CASSSWGNQPQHF,TGCGCCAGCAGTTCATGGGGCAATCAGCCCCAGCATTTT
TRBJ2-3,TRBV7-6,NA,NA,CASSRRAGTDTQYF,TGTGCCAGCAGTCGCCGGGCCGGCACAGATACGCAGTATTTT
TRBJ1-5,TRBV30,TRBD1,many,CAWSPRGGSQPQHF,TGTGCCTGGAGCCCCAGGGGGGGGAGTCAGCCCCAGCATTTT
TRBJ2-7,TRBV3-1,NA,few,CASSRSTFHEQYF,TGTGCCAGCAGCCGCTCAACTTTCCACGAGCAGTACTTC
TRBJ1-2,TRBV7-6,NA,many,CASSLAGEQGYTF,TGTGCCAGCAGCTTAGCGGGGGAGCAAGGCTACACCTTC
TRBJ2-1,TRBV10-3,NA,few,CAISESGTEQFF,TGTGCCATCAGTGAGTCGGGGACAGAGCAGTTCTTC
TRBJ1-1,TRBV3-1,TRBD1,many,CASSPQGTGKTEAFF,TGTGCCAGCAGCCCCCAGGGGACAGGGAAGACTGAAGCTTTCTTT
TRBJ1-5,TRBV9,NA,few,CASSVGAVDNQPQHF,TGTGCCAGCAGCGTAGGGGCGGTTGACAATCAGCCCCAGCATTTT
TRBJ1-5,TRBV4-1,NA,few,CASSQTYSNQPQHF,TGCGCCAGCAGCCAAACCTATAGCAATCAGCCCCAGCATTTT
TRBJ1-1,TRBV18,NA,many,CASSPKVRANTEAFF,TGTGCCAGCTCACCAAAGGTCCGTGCGAACACTGAAGCTTTCTTT
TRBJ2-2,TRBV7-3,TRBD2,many,CASSPSEAGKLFF,TGTGCCAGCAGCCCCTCGGAAGCGGGGAAGCTGTTTTTT
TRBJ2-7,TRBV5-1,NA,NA,CASSLGVTGPYEQYF,TGCGCCAGCAGCTTGGGGGTAACAGGCCCCTACGAGCAGTACTTC
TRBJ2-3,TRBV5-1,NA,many,CASSSRQGTDTQYF,TGCGCCAGCAGCTCTAGACAGGGCACAGATACGCAGTATTTT
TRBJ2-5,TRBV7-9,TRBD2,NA,CASSFPGGLLGETQYF,TGTGCCAGCAGCTTCCCGGGAGGATTACTTGGGGAGACCCAGTACTTC
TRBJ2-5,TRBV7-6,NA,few,CASSAHQGGQETQYF,TGTGCCAGCAGCGCACACCAGGGTGGCCAAGAGACCCAGTACTTC
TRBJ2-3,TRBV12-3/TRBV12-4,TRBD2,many,CASIGTSGPDTQYF,TGTGCCAGCATCGGGACTAGCGGACCAGATACGCAGTATTTT
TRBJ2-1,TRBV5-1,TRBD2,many,CASSSPIGAGGGYNEQFF,TGCGCCAGCAGCTCGCCGATTGGAGCGGGAGGAGGTTACAATGAGCAGTTCTTC
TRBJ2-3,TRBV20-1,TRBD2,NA,CSARGTSGGDTQYF,TGCAGTGCCCGTGGGACTAGCGGGGGGGATACGCAGTATTTT
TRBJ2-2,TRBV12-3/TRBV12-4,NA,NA,CASSFTQTGELFF,TGTGCCAGCAGCTTTACCCAGACCGGGGAGCTGTTTTTT
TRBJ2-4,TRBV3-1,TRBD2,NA,CAGSSRRAGGNIQYF,TGTGCCGGCAGCTCTCGGAGGGCGGGGGGAAACATTCAGTACTTC
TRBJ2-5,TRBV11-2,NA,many,CASSLSEGGKETQYF,TGTGCCAGCAGCCTCTCGGAAGGAGGGAAAGAGACCCAGTACTTC
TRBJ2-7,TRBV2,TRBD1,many,CASMGQSYEQYF,TGTGCCAGCATGGGACAGTCATACGAGCAGTACTTC
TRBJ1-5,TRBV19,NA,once,CASSVYLETGYSNQPQHF,TGTGCCAGTAGTGTCTACCTAGAAACAGGTTATAGCAATCAGCCCCAGCATTTT
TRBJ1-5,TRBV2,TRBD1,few,CASRGQGSSNQPQHF,TGTGCCAGCAGGGGACAGGGTTCTAGCAATCAGCCCCAGCATTTT
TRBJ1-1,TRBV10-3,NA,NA,CAISESAGKNTEAFF,TGTGCCATCAGTGAGTCCGCAGGGAAGAACACTGAAGCTTTCTTT
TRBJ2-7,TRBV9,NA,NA,CASSASGPGVGEQYF,TGTGCCAGCAGCGCCTCGGGTCCGGGAGTGGGCGAGCAGTACTTC
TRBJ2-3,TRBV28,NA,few,CASSSRRGGGHDTQYF,TGTGCCAGCAGTTCGCGAAGGGGCGGAGGGCACGATACGCAGTATTTT
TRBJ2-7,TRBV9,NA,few,CASSVGTAAAYEQYF,TGTGCCAGCAGCGTAGGAACGGCAGCAGCCTACGAGCAGTACTTC